These 4 T cell receptor beta chains were sequenced from one sample in a study of T cell clones after liver transplantation. TCRdb's table, derived via immunoSEQ multiplex PCR, lists solely in-frame clones and lacks some. This sample has roughly 55,000 clones; 84% occur once, and the top ten carry around 8.5%. Sequencing used CD4+ T cells from blood, obtained before liver transplant. Receptors were obtained from a human donor who received a liver transplant.

The chain is built from TRBV29-1 and TRBJ2-7, with 9 bases fitting TRBD1. The germline V gene has CDR1 SQVTM and CDR2 ANQGSEA. V shed 4 bases and J 5 bases; nucleotides not matched to a gene: 3. The length of the CDR3 is 12 residues. Here the CDR3 reads CSVGDRANEQYF. The CDR3 nucleotides read TGCAGCGTTGGGGACAGGGCGAACGAGCAGTACTTC.

This clone came up a few times. The genes are TRBV18 and TRBJ1-2; no definite D call. With 4 bases removed from V and 7 bases from J, the gap between germline ends came to 22 bases. The CDR3 length is 16 residues. In germline, CDR1 is KGHSH, CDR2 LQKENI. The CDR3 region has the DNA TGTGCCAGCTCACAAGTTGTGGGCAGCCTACGAGGTGGCTACACCTTC. Its protein product is CASSQVVGSLRGGYTF. The entire variable domain, with the rest obtained from reference TRBV18 and TRBJ1-2, is as follows: NAGVMQNPRHLVRRRGQEARLRCSPMKGHSHVYWYRQLPEEGLKFMVYLQKENIIDESGMPKERFSAEFPKEGPSILRIQQVVRGDSAAYFCASSQVVGSLRGGYTFGSGTRLTVV.

The J gene is TRBJ1-1, the V gene TRBV30; no clear D gene. Trimming cost V 5 bases and J 3 bases, with 10 bases left between them. CDR1 GTSNPN and CDR2 SVGIG come from the germline V gene (reference sequence). The CDR3 runs to 12 residues. The CDR3 nucleotides read TGTGCCTGGGGTCCCGGGGACACTGAAGCTTTCTTT. It codes for CAWGPGDTEAFF. Combining the CDR3 with reference TRBV30 and TRBJ1-1 gives the whole variable domain SQTIHQWPATLVQPVGSPLSLECTVEGTSNPNLYWYRQAAGRGLQLLFYSVGIGQISSEVPQNLSASRPQDRQFILSSKKLLLSDSGFYLCAWGPGDTEAFFGQGTRLTVV.

The V gene is TRBV7-3, the J gene TRBJ2-5; TRBD1 matches at 9 bases. Per germline, CDR1 SGHTA and CDR2 FQGTGA. The CDR3 runs to 15 residues. The V and J ends lost 2 bases and 3 bases, in that order; junction bases with no gene match: 4. DNA of the CDR3: TGTGCCAGCAGCTTACGGGACAGGGAGGAAGAGACCCAGTACTTC. This gives the protein CASSLRDREEETQYF. The variable domain in full, with the rest retrieved from reference TRBV7-3 and TRBJ2-5, is GAGVSQTPSNKVTEKGKYVELRCDPISGHTALYWYRQSLGQGPEFLIYFQGTGAADDSGLPNDRFFAVRPEGSVSTLKIQRTERGDSAVYLCASSLRDREEETQYFGPGTRLLVL.